The present TCR beta chain was sequenced within a study of blood T cell repertoires in COVID-19. As for the study in general: The study drew acute and convalescent COVID-19 samples from the United States, Italy and Spain. From T cells, B-cell-depleted T cells, or PBMCs came the material, which was cDNA or gDNA.

J was trimmed by 7 bases and V by 2 bases; bases with no gene match: 1. Germline CDR1 is ENHRY and CDR2 is SYGVKD. The CDR3 covers 14 residues. Per the authors' pipeline: Counts of nucleated cells, estimated from reference gene primer amplification, were obtained. Profiling relied on immunoSEQ multiplex PCR, and the TCRdb table lists in-frame clones only, not all of them. The DNA gave D and trimming, while V, J and clone size come from that table. The data contain about 130,000 clones, 75% to 90% of them seen just once; the ten biggest clones take up around 4.7%. This clonotype was obtained from a human donor in a cohort sampled during active COVID-19. This chain connects TRBV10-3 to TRBJ1-6; 8 bases are shared with TRBD1. Sequenced sample: peripheral blood. DNA for the CDR3: TGTGCCATCAGTGAGACAGGGGGAAATTCACCCCTCCACTTT. Amino acids: CAISETGGNSPLHF.